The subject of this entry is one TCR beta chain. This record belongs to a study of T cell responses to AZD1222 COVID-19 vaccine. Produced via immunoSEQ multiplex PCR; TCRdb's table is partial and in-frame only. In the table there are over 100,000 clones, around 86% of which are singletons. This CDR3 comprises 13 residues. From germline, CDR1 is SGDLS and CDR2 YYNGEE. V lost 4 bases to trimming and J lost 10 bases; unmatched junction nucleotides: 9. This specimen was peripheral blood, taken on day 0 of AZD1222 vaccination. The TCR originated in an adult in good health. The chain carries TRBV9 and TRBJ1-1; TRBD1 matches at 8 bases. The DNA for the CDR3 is TGTGCCAGCAGCACCTCGACAGGGGAACGAGCTTTCTTT. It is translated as CASSTSTGERAFF.